The present T cell receptor beta chain was sequenced within a study of metastatic and nonmetastatic thyroid tumors. This clone was picked up many times. TCRdb recomputed clones from the PCR reads via MiXCR. Of under 15,000 clones listed, around a quarter are singletons. None of the patients had undergone any treatment ahead of thyroid surgery. Material: tumor tissue. The receptor's source is a female donor with papillary thyroid cancer or a benign thyroid nodule (not recorded which). Some clones in this sample may be carry-over from other donors' samples.

CDR3 region: CASSVPTRGVDYNEQFF. DNA for the CDR3: TGTGCCAGCAGCGTACCAACCCGGGGTGTAGATTACAATGAGCAGTTCTTC. J is TRBJ2-1 and V is TRBV9, with D possibly being TRBD2 (5 bases). CDR3 length equals 17 residues. V dropped 1 base and J dropped 4 bases, with 18 bases sitting between them. In germline, CDR1 is SGDLS, CDR2 YYNGEE. The entire variable domain, with the rest obtained from reference TRBV9 and TRBJ2-1, is as follows: DSGVTQTPKHLITATGQRVTLRCSPRSGDLSVYWYQQSLDQGLQFLIQYYNGEERAKGNILERFSAQQFPDLHSELNLSSLELGDSALYFCASSVPTRGVDYNEQFFGPGTRLTVL.